Listed below are T cell receptor beta chains from one sample, sequenced in a study of blood T cell repertoires in COVID-19. Repertoires were generated with immunoSEQ multiplex PCR, while TCRdb's copy carries only in-frame clones and drops some. This sample yields 150,000 to 200,000 clones, of which about 88% are seen a single time; less than 0.85% belongs to the top ten. Sequencing input: PBMCs or T cells enriched from blood (not recorded which). The receptor source for this set is a woman aged 18-29 years who had recovered from COVID-19. CDR3s include the opening cysteine and the closing phenylalanine or tryptophan. A D gene is named only where the DNA matches it firmly. Part of the rows lack a size; the others show once, few, many or a class for expanded clones.

CDR3: CASSQVGLGAYEQYF
DNA: TGCGCCAGCAGCCAAGTTGGGCTAGGGGCCTACGAGCAGTACTTC
size: .
D: .
V: TRBV4-1
J: TRBJ2-7

CDR3: CASRAGLSSYEQYF
DNA: TGTGCCAGCAGAGCGGGACTTTCCTCCTACGAGCAGTACTTC
size: .
D: TRBD2
V: TRBV27
J: TRBJ2-7

CDR3: CASSQHRSGELFF
DNA: TGTGCCAGCAGCCAGCACAGATCCGGGGAGCTGTTTTTT
size: .
D: .
V: TRBV3-1/TRBV3-2
J: TRBJ2-2

CDR3: CASSLTTYTQYF
DNA: TGTGCCAGCAGCTTAACGACTTATACGCAGTATTTT
size: .
D: .
V: TRBV7-9
J: TRBJ2-3

CDR3: CASSLVPSGRGNTGELFF
DNA: TGTGCCAGCAGCTTAGTCCCTAGCGGGAGGGGAAACACCGGGGAGCTGTTTTTT
size: .
D: TRBD2
V: TRBV7-2
J: TRBJ2-2

CDR3: CASTPGTSLYEQYF
DNA: TGTGCCAGCACCCCCGGGACTAGTCTCTACGAGCAGTACTTC
size: .
D: TRBD2
V: TRBV28
J: TRBJ2-7

CDR3: CASSAGFSRPQHF
DNA: TGTGCCAGCAGTGCGGGGTTTAGTCGGCCCCAGCATTTT
size: few
D: .
V: TRBV2
J: TRBJ1-5

CDR3: CASSPLPGTGGPGELFF
DNA: TGTGCCAGCTCACCACTACCCGGGACAGGGGGCCCCGGGGAGCTGTTTTTT
size: .
D: TRBD1
V: TRBV18
J: TRBJ2-2

CDR3: CASSTRLAYTDTQYF
DNA: TGTGCCAGTAGTACGCGGCTTGCCTACACAGATACGCAGTATTTT
size: .
D: .
V: TRBV19
J: TRBJ2-3

CDR3: CASSLRGYNEQFF
DNA: TGTGCCAGCAGCTTACGGGGGTACAATGAGCAGTTCTTC
size: .
D: .
V: TRBV7-9
J: TRBJ2-1

CDR3: CASSVRQGSEAFF
DNA: TGTGCCAGCAGTGTTCGACAGGGTAGTGAAGCTTTCTTT
size: .
D: TRBD1
V: TRBV6-4
J: TRBJ1-1

CDR3: CASRSGGSSTDTQYF
DNA: TGTGCCAGTAGAAGCGGCGGGAGTAGCACAGATACGCAGTATTTT
size: .
D: TRBD2
V: TRBV19
J: TRBJ2-3

CDR3: CASSFVRNQPQHF
DNA: TGTGCCAGCAGTTTCGTTAGAAACCAGCCCCAGCATTTT
size: .
D: .
V: TRBV28
J: TRBJ1-5

CDR3: CASSVRQGNTNYGYTF
DNA: TGTGCCAGCAGTGTCCGACAGGGGAATACTAACTATGGCTACACCTTC
size: .
D: TRBD1
V: TRBV2
J: TRBJ1-2

CDR3: CASSFTGVESPLHF
DNA: TGTGCCAGCAGCTTTACAGGGGTAGAATCACCCCTCCACTTT
size: .
D: TRBD1
V: TRBV7-9
J: TRBJ1-6

CDR3: CASSARTYTNEQFF
DNA: TGTGCCAGCAGCGCCCGGACTTACACTAATGAGCAGTTCTTC
size: .
D: .
V: TRBV9
J: TRBJ2-1

CDR3: CASSDSPGYSNQPQHF
DNA: TGTGCCAGCAGTGATTCCCCAGGCTATAGCAATCAGCCCCAGCATTTT
size: .
D: .
V: TRBV6-1
J: TRBJ1-5

CDR3: CASGPPVGPSTDTQYF
DNA: TGTGCTAGTGGTCCCCCCGTCGGTCCCTCCACAGATACGCAGTATTTT
size: .
D: .
V: TRBV12-5
J: TRBJ2-3

CDR3: CASREGAGGSGYTF
DNA: TGTGCCAGCAGGGAGGGTGCGGGGGGCTCTGGCTACACCTTC
size: .
D: .
V: TRBV28
J: TRBJ1-2

CDR3: CASSLVVSGTAVNTEAFF
DNA: TGCGCCAGCAGCTTGGTCGTCTCCGGGACAGCAGTGAACACTGAAGCTTTCTTT
size: .
D: TRBD1
V: TRBV5-1
J: TRBJ1-1

CDR3: CASSLKLAGNTGELFF
DNA: TGCGCCAGCAGCTTGAAACTAGCGGGGAACACCGGGGAGCTGTTTTTT
size: .
D: TRBD2
V: TRBV5-1
J: TRBJ2-2

CDR3: CASSAKAGTSGNYNEQFF
DNA: TGCGCCAGCAGCGCCAAAGCCGGGACTAGCGGTAATTACAATGAGCAGTTCTTC
size: .
D: TRBD2
V: TRBV4-1
J: TRBJ2-1

CDR3: CASSQTILAGVLNEQFF
DNA: TGCGCCAGCAGCCAAACCATTCTAGCGGGAGTACTCAATGAGCAGTTCTTC
size: .
D: TRBD2
V: TRBV4-1
J: TRBJ2-1

CDR3: CASRNRGDTEAFF
DNA: TGTGCCAGCAGGAACAGGGGAGACACTGAAGCTTTCTTT
size: .
D: TRBD1
V: TRBV2
J: TRBJ1-1

CDR3: CASRGQGMVNEQFF
DNA: TGCGCCAGCAGGGGACAGGGGATGGTGAATGAGCAGTTCTTC
size: .
D: TRBD1
V: TRBV4-1
J: TRBJ2-1

CDR3: CASSLGSGDEQYF
DNA: TGTGCCAGCAGCTTGGGGTCCGGGGACGAGCAGTACTTC
size: few
D: .
V: TRBV5-4
J: TRBJ2-7

CDR3: CASSQEGYGSSYNEQFF
DNA: TGCGCCAGCAGCCAAGAGGGTTACGGGAGCTCCTACAATGAGCAGTTCTTC
size: .
D: .
V: TRBV4-1
J: TRBJ2-1

CDR3: CASSVSKGARSNTGELFF
DNA: TGTGCCAGCAGCGTATCTAAGGGGGCGAGGTCTAACACCGGGGAGCTGTTTTTT
size: .
D: TRBD1
V: TRBV9
J: TRBJ2-2

CDR3: CASSKNRDQPQHF
DNA: TGTGCCAGTAGCAAAAACAGGGATCAGCCCCAGCATTTT
size: .
D: .
V: TRBV19
J: TRBJ1-5

CDR3: CASSAPGPPNQGEKLFF
DNA: TGCGCCAGCAGCGCTCCCGGCCCCCCGAATCAGGGTGAAAAACTGTTTTTT
size: .
D: .
V: TRBV10-1
J: TRBJ1-4

CDR3: CASSLWISGQHYEQYF
DNA: TGTGCCAGCAGCTTATGGATATCGGGACAACACTACGAGCAGTACTTC
size: .
D: .
V: TRBV7-2
J: TRBJ2-7

CDR3: CASSFGLAGNEQFF
DNA: TGTGCCAGCAGTTTTGGGCTAGCGGGTAATGAGCAGTTCTTC
size: .
D: TRBD2
V: TRBV27
J: TRBJ2-1

CDR3: CASSLGTLVNEQFF
DNA: TGCGCCAGCAGCTTGGGGACTTTGGTCAATGAGCAGTTCTTC
size: .
D: .
V: TRBV5-1
J: TRBJ2-1

CDR3: CASSLGQGGKGYTF
DNA: TGTGCCAGCAGTTTAGGACAGGGGGGGAAAGGCTACACCTTC
size: .
D: TRBD1
V: TRBV28
J: TRBJ1-2

CDR3: CASSQSKAGGGEKLFF
DNA: TGCGCCAGCAGCCAATCCAAGGCGGGGGGTGGTGAAAAACTGTTTTTT
size: .
D: .
V: TRBV4-1
J: TRBJ1-4

CDR3: CASSFLREQSFYGYTF
DNA: TGTGCCAGCAGTTTCTTGAGAGAACAGTCTTTCTATGGCTACACCTTC
size: .
D: .
V: TRBV28
J: TRBJ1-2

CDR3: CASSFDRGRNYEQYF
DNA: TGTGCCAGCAGTTTCGACAGGGGGCGGAACTACGAGCAGTACTTC
size: .
D: TRBD1
V: TRBV6-2/TRBV6-3
J: TRBJ2-7

CDR3: CAISDRGSNTEAFF
DNA: TGTGCCATCAGTGACAGGGGGTCGAACACTGAAGCTTTCTTT
size: .
D: TRBD1
V: TRBV10-3
J: TRBJ1-1

CDR3: CASGLRLAGAGPWNEQFF
DNA: TGTGCTAGTGGTTTGAGGCTAGCGGGAGCGGGCCCATGGAATGAGCAGTTCTTC
size: .
D: TRBD2
V: TRBV12-5
J: TRBJ2-1

CDR3: CASSHSYEQYF
DNA: TGTGCCAGCAGTCACTCCTACGAGCAGTACTTC
size: few
D: .
V: TRBV6-2/TRBV6-3
J: TRBJ2-7

CDR3: CAWTPNGNEQFF
DNA: TGTGCCTGGACTCCAAACGGCAATGAGCAGTTCTTC
size: once
D: .
V: TRBV30
J: TRBJ2-1

CDR3: CASSPDRTDTQYF
DNA: TGTGCCAGCTCTCCAGATAGAACAGATACGCAGTATTTT
size: .
D: .
V: TRBV18
J: TRBJ2-3

CDR3: CSVSRRRTGGVGTEAFF
DNA: TGCAGCGTTTCCCGAAGAAGGACAGGGGGCGTGGGCACTGAAGCTTTCTTT
size: few
D: TRBD1
V: TRBV29-1
J: TRBJ1-1

CDR3: CASSLLRESPDTQYF
DNA: TGTGCCAGCAGTTTATTGCGGGAGTCCCCAGATACGCAGTATTTT
size: once
D: TRBD2
V: TRBV27
J: TRBJ2-3

CDR3: CASSGDRGSLDNEQFF
DNA: TGTGCCAGCAGTGGGGACCGGGGGAGTTTGGACAATGAGCAGTTCTTC
size: .
D: .
V: TRBV2
J: TRBJ2-1

CDR3: CASSELRVSREAFF
DNA: TGCGCCAGCAGTGAGTTGAGGGTGAGTCGTGAAGCTTTCTTT
size: .
D: .
V: TRBV10-2
J: TRBJ1-1

CDR3: CAWSKAGGFTGELFF
DNA: TGTGCCTGGAGTAAGGCGGGAGGGTTCACCGGGGAGCTGTTTTTT
size: .
D: TRBD2
V: TRBV30
J: TRBJ2-2

CDR3: CASSELPGQYSETQYF
DNA: TGCGCCAGCAGCGAACTACCGGGACAGTATTCGGAGACCCAGTACTTC
size: .
D: TRBD1
V: TRBV5-1
J: TRBJ2-5

CDR3: CASRGLAGYNEQFF
DNA: TGTGCCAGCAGGGGACTAGCGGGATATAATGAGCAGTTCTTC
size: .
D: TRBD2
V: TRBV28
J: TRBJ2-1

CDR3: CASSPAGGWGTEAFF
DNA: TGTGCCAGCAGCCCAGCGGGTGGGTGGGGCACTGAAGCTTTCTTT
size: .
D: .
V: TRBV7-2
J: TRBJ1-1

CDR3: CASRPGQLNTGELFF
DNA: TGTGCCAGCAGGCCGGGACAGTTGAACACCGGGGAGCTGTTTTTT
size: .
D: TRBD1
V: TRBV6-5
J: TRBJ2-2

CDR3: CASSKTQQGNYGYTF
DNA: TGTGCCAGTAGTAAAACGCAACAGGGGAACTATGGCTACACCTTC
size: .
D: TRBD1
V: TRBV19
J: TRBJ1-2

CDR3: CATSDSGTGDGYTF
DNA: TGTGCCACCAGTGACTCCGGGACAGGGGATGGCTACACCTTC
size: .
D: TRBD1
V: TRBV24-1
J: TRBJ1-2